This entry lists 29 T cell receptor beta chains sequenced from one sample in a study of blood T cell repertoires in COVID-19. TCRdb's copy holds only in-frame clones and misses some; the assay was immunoSEQ multiplex PCR. Among 470,000 or so clones, roughly 87% were seen once, and the ten largest hold around 1.8%. What was sequenced was PBMCs or T cells enriched from blood (not recorded which). The receptors were gathered from a woman aged 18 to 35 with acute COVID-19.

The rearrangement joins TRBV14 to TRBJ1-5; D might be TRBD1 (6 bases). The V and J ends lost 7 bases and 6 bases respectively, with 13 bases between them. This CDR3 is 13 amino acids long. Germline V gene data show CDR1 as SGHDN and CDR2 as FVKESK. The DNA for the CDR3 is TGTGCCAGCAACCTGGGGGCGGGTCAGCCCCAGCATTTT. Protein: CASNLGAGQPQHF.

The J gene is TRBJ1-5, the V gene TRBV5-4; 9 nucleotides match TRBD1. The germline V gene has CDR1 SGHNT and CDR2 YYREEE (reference sequence). Trimming removed 4 bases from V and 7 bases from J; junction bases left unmatched: 9. The CDR3 length is 15 residues. The CDR3 DNA sequence: TGTGCCAGCAGCCAAGGACAGGGGAAGGACCAGCCCCAGCATTTT. This codes for CASSQGQGKDQPQHF.

This clone was detected only a few times. The chain couples TRBV6-5 to TRBJ2-7; 10 bases are shared with TRBD2. V trimming: 4 bases; J trimming: 5 bases; junction bases outside the gene matches: 5. From germline, CDR1 is MNHEY and CDR2 SVGAGI. The CDR3 runs to 14 residues. This CDR3 reads CASSSAGGSHEQYF. CDR3 DNA sequence: TGTGCCAGCAGTTCAGCGGGGGGGTCCCACGAGCAGTACTTC.

J is TRBJ1-2 and V is TRBV5-6, with a weak D call TRBD1 (6 bases). V gave up 5 bases and J gave up 3 bases, with 11 bases separating them. The CDR3 has 13 residues. Germline V CDR1 and CDR2: SGHDT, YYEEEE. In DNA form, the CDR3 reads TGTGCCAGCAGGCACAGGGTTGACTATGGCTACACCTTC. Amino acid sequence: CASRHRVDYGYTF.

V usage is TRBV7-2 and J usage is TRBJ2-7; 9 bases fit TRBD2. Germline trimming cut 7 bases from V and 8 bases from J; bases unmatched to any gene: 12. The CDR3 is 14 amino acids. The germline V gene encodes CDR1 SGHTA and CDR2 FQGNSA. The CDR3 DNA follows: TGTGCCAGCAACCTCGGTTTGCGGGGGGGCAAGCAGTACTTC. Protein product: CASNLGLRGGKQYF.

J is TRBJ2-1 and V is TRBV6-4; weak D call: TRBD1 (6 bases). Germline V lookup: CDR1 MRHNA, CDR2 SNTAGT. The ends were cut back, 3 bases at V and 9 bases at J, with 15 bases in the middle. The CDR3 is made up of 14 amino acids. The CDR3 region has the DNA TGTGCCAGCAGTGAGTCGACTACAGGGAGTGAGCAGTTCTTC. Translated: CASSESTTGSEQFF.

The rearrangement joins TRBV9 to TRBJ2-3, with TRBD1 identical over 8 bases. V lost 3 bases and J lost 10; bases outside the gene matches: 1. CDR3 length equals 11 residues. In germline, CDR1 is SGDLS, CDR2 YYNGEE. The CDR3 is CASSATGAQYF. The CDR3 bases are TGTGCCAGCAGCGCGACAGGGGCGCAGTATTTT.

This chain links TRBV7-9 with TRBJ2-7, with 9 bases that match TRBD1. The ends lost 3 bases at V and 5 bases at J; junction bases unmatched: 8. Germline CDR1 and CDR2: SEHNR and FQNEAQ (reference sequence). The CDR3 is 15 amino acids. The CDR3 spells CASSFEGQGSHEQYF. The DNA for the CDR3 is TGTGCCAGCAGCTTCGAGGGACAGGGTTCCCACGAGCAGTACTTC.

J is TRBJ2-7 and V is TRBV18; the D gene is possibly TRBD2 (7 bases). The CDR3 contains 13 residues. V was trimmed by 3 bases and J by 4 bases, leaving 10 bases between them. Germline lookup yields CDR1 KGHSH and CDR2 LQKENI. The CDR3 bases are TGTGCCAGCTCACCGGCGGGGGCGTACGAGCAGTACTTC. Its translation is CASSPAGAYEQYF.

On this clone: Other DNA sequences within the sample encode an identical CDR3. The chain links TRBV5-1 to TRBJ2-3, with TRBD1 matching 11 bases. Germline V CDR1 and CDR2: SGHRS, YFSETQ. The CDR3 sequence is 15 residues long. The V gene end was trimmed by 3 bases and the J gene end by 3 bases; junction bases not matched to a gene: 3. In DNA, the CDR3 is TGCGCCAGCAGCTCGGGACAGGGGGTGACAGATACGCAGTATTTT. Translation: CASSSGQGVTDTQYF.

Points on this clone: The same CDR3 is also encoded by other DNA sequences in this sample. The chain combines TRBV7-9 with TRBJ1-3, with 7 positions matching TRBD1. V shed 3 bases and J 4 bases; nucleotides not matched to a gene: 3. Germline-derived CDR1 and CDR2 are SEHNR and FQNEAQ (reference sequence). The CDR3 contains 14 residues. CDR3 sequence: CASSLTGSGNTIYF. CDR3 DNA: TGTGCCAGCAGCTTGACAGGGAGCGGAAACACCATATATTTT.

This clone was seen only once. This rearrangement joins TRBV6-2 or TRBV6-3 to TRBJ2-5; D is undetermined. The germline gives CDR1 MNHEY, CDR2 SVGEGT. The CDR3 is 16 amino acids. The germline V and J ends were trimmed by 0 bases and 0 bases, with 11 bases remaining between them. The CDR3 protein is CASSYSIGGYQETQYF. CDR3 DNA sequence: TGTGCCAGCAGTTACTCGATAGGCGGATACCAAGAGACCCAGTACTTC.

The chain uses TRBV6-5 and TRBJ1-1; D gene uncertain. The CDR3 has 12 residues. Germline CDR1 and CDR2: MNHEY and SVGAGI. Trimming left V 8 bases short and J 6 bases short, with 13 bases between. CDR3 loop: CASANGVAEAFF. In DNA, the CDR3 is TGTGCCAGCGCCAACGGGGTTGCTGAAGCTTTCTTT.

This chain links TRBV28 with TRBJ2-2; the match to TRBD1 covers 7 bases. This CDR3 region has 14 residues. V shed 8 bases, J shed 2 bases, and the junction held 5 bases outside the gene matches. The germline gives CDR1 MDHEN, CDR2 SYDVKM. The CDR3 nucleotides read TGTGCCAGCCGTAGGGGGCTAAACACCGGGGAGCTGTTTTTT. This encodes CASRRGLNTGELFF.

The chain has TRBV2 and TRBJ1-4; perhaps TRBD1 as D (5 bases). The CDR3 spans 11 residues. Trimming took off 7 bases at V and 8 bases at J, with 8 bases between the two ends. CDR1 SNHLY and CDR2 FYNNEI come from the germline V gene. CDR3 DNA sequence: TGTGCCAGCAAGGGGATGGAAAAACTGTTTTTT. Translation gives CASKGMEKLFF.

The genes are TRBV5-6 and TRBJ1-3; D may be TRBD1 (5 bases). Trimming took 2 bases from V and 2 from J, leaving 11 bases between them. The germline CDR1 and CDR2 sequences are SGHDT and YYEEEE. The CDR3 covers 15 residues. The DNA of the CDR3 is TGTGCCAGCAGCTTCCAGGGCGGAGCTGGAAACACCATATATTTT. Translating gives CASSFQGGAGNTIYF. Based on the CDR3 plus reference TRBV5-6 and TRBJ1-3, the full variable domain is DAGVTQSPTHLIKTRGQQVTLRCSPKSGHDTVSWYQQALGQGPQFIFQYYEEEERQRGNFPDRFSGHQFPNYSSELNVNALLLGDSALYLCASSFQGGAGNTIYFGEGSWLTVV.

This clone was picked up many times. The genes are TRBV5-8 and TRBJ1-5, with no clear D. Trimming removed 4 bases at V and 5 bases at J, with 13 bases between. This CDR3 contains 14 residues. CDR1 is SGHTS and CDR2 is YDEGEE in the germline V gene. The CDR3, as DNA: TGTGCCAGCAGCCTTTACAGCCCTGATCAGCCCCAGCATTTT. Translated: CASSLYSPDQPQHF. Supplemented by reference TRBV5-8 and TRBJ1-5, the full variable domain reads EAGVTQSPTHLIKTRGQQATLRCSPISGHTSVYWYQQALGLGLQFLLWYDEGEERNRGNFPPRFSGRQFPNYSSELNVNALELEDSALYLCASSLYSPDQPQHFGDGTRLSIL.

This chain uses TRBV28 with TRBJ2-1; possibly TRBD2 for D (5 bases). V lost 3 bases, J lost 1 base, and 7 bases lay in between. The CDR3 loop spans 14 amino acids. Germline values: CDR1 MDHEN, CDR2 SYDVKM. CDR3 protein: CASSFVASYNEQFF. The CDR3 DNA sequence: TGTGCCAGCAGTTTCGTAGCGTCCTACAATGAGCAGTTCTTC.

Concerning this clone itself: The sample has other DNA sequences that encode this CDR3 too. V usage is TRBV7-2 and J usage is TRBJ1-5, with TRBD1 matching 7 bases. CDR1 is SGHTA and CDR2 is FQGNSA in the germline V gene. The CDR3 length is 13 residues. V lost 5 bases to trimming and J lost 5 bases; unmatched junction nucleotides: 3. The CDR3 loop reads CASSRQGDQPQHF. The DNA of the CDR3 is TGTGCCAGCAGCCGACAGGGAGATCAGCCCCAGCATTTT.

The chain carries TRBV27 and TRBJ2-7; 12 bases map to TRBD2. Trimming at V came to 5 bases and at J to 1 base, leaving 6 bases not matched to a gene. Germline values: CDR1 MNHEY, CDR2 SMNVEV (reference sequence). There are 16 residues in the CDR3. The CDR3: CASSGGLAGRSYEQYF. In nucleotides, the CDR3 is TGTGCCAGCAGTGGAGGACTAGCGGGGAGATCCTACGAGCAGTACTTC.

The rearrangement joins TRBV5-6 to TRBJ2-7; D may be TRBD1 (6 bases). V was trimmed by 7 bases and J by 0 bases, leaving 11 bases between them. This CDR3 spans 13 amino acids. From germline, CDR1 is SGHDT and CDR2 YYEEEE. The CDR3 DNA sequence: TGTGCCAGCTCCAGGGGATACTCCTACGAGCAGTACTTC. Translation: CASSRGYSYEQYF.

This clone is a singleton in its sample. Other DNA sequences within the sample encode an identical CDR3. V is TRBV27 and J is TRBJ2-2, with 7 bases aligning to TRBD2. CDR3 length: 15 amino acids. From germline, CDR1 is MNHEY and CDR2 SMNVEV (reference sequence). Trimming removed 3 bases from V and 1 base from J; junction bases left unmatched: 2. This chain's CDR3 is CASSFKRGNTGELFF. As DNA, the CDR3 is TGTGCCAGCAGTTTTAAGCGGGGGAACACCGGGGAGCTGTTTTTT.

V and J are TRBV19 and TRBJ1-2; the D gene is possibly TRBD1 (6 bases). Germline V gene data show CDR1 as LNHDA and CDR2 as SQIVND (reference sequence). CDR3 length: 13 residues. The V and J ends lost 7 bases and 5 bases respectively, with 14 bases between them. The CDR3 is CASTYRTEYGYTF. Here the CDR3 DNA reads TGTGCCAGTACCTATAGGACAGAATATGGCTACACCTTC.

This chain links TRBV5-2 with TRBJ1-5; no DNA check was done on the table's D call, TRBD1. TRBV5-2 is shown as a pseudogene. The CDR3 has 23 amino acids. CDR3 DNA: TGTGCCAGGAACCTAGGGACAGGAAGATACCCCTCCCGCGCAAAGATTACTAATCAGCCCCAGCATTTT. Its protein is CARNLGTGRYPSRAKITNQPQHF.

V gene TRBV10-2 combines with J gene TRBJ2-7; 13 bases align to TRBD2. The CDR3 covers 15 residues. CDR1 is WSHSY, CDR2 SAAADI, per germline. V lost 0 bases to trimming and J lost 12 bases; unmatched junction nucleotides: 8. CDR3 in amino acids: CASSESGTSGIMMYF. DNA for the CDR3: TGCGCCAGCAGTGAGTCTGGGACTAGCGGGATAATGATGTACTTC.

The J gene is TRBJ1-5, the V gene TRBV11-2; D is undetermined. Germline V gene lookup returns CDR1 SGHAT and CDR2 FQNNGV. Trimming cost V 3 bases and J 4 bases, with 7 bases left between them. The CDR3 totals 13 residues. DNA for the CDR3: TGTGCCAGCAGCTTTTCCCCGAATCAGCCCCAGCATTTT. Translation gives CASSFSPNQPQHF.

The rearrangement links TRBV5-5 to TRBJ2-1, with 11 bases identical to TRBD2. After removal of 0 bases from V and 10 bases from J, the junction contained 12 bases not matched to a gene. Germline lookup yields CDR1 SGHKS and CDR2 YYEKEE (reference sequence). The CDR3 covers 17 residues. The CDR3 region is CASSLGPSGGPPEEQFF. The CDR3 region has the DNA TGTGCCAGCAGCTTGGGGCCTAGCGGGGGGCCACCGGAAGAGCAGTTCTTC.

The chain combines TRBV7-9 with TRBJ1-4, with D unclear. Germline-derived CDR1 and CDR2 are SEHNR and FQNEAQ (reference sequence). Between the trimmed V and J ends, which lost 6 bases and 7 bases, there was a span of 9 bases. The CDR3 contains 12 residues. This chain's CDR3 is CASRESGEKLFF. DNA for the CDR3: TGTGCCAGCAGGGAGTCCGGTGAAAAACTGTTTTTT.

The rearrangement uses TRBV6-5 and TRBJ1-1; D gene ambiguous. This CDR3 is 11 amino acids long. Germline CDR1 reads MNHEY; CDR2 reads SVGAGI. V lost 5 bases and J lost 10, with 11 bases in between. The CDR3 sequence: CASSTEVRAFF. In DNA, the CDR3 is TGTGCCAGCAGTACGGAGGTTAGAGCTTTCTTT.